Listed below are T cell receptor beta chains from one sample, sequenced in a study of low-dose radiotherapy and immunotherapy resistance in tumors. TCRdb reanalysed the reads using MiXCR and keeps one entry per CDR3 protein. The profile shows about 52,000 distinct CDR3 sequences, roughly a third of them singletons. This material consisted of PBMCs, taken after low-dose radiotherapy plus immunotherapy. These receptors all come from a male donor with rectosigmoid adenocarcinoma. CDR3s include the opening cysteine and the closing phenylalanine or tryptophan. The D gene is left open where the match is weak. The listing skips clone size in some rows; elsewhere it reads once, few, many or a size class.

few	TRBV9	TRBD1	TRBJ2-3	CASSAGTDYTSTDTQYF	TGTGCCAGCAGCGCCGGGACAGATTATACTAGCACAGATACGCAGTATTTT
.	TRBV4-1	TRBD1	TRBJ2-1	CASVRDRGLYEQFF	TGCGCCAGCGTCCGGGACAGGGGGCTCTATGAGCAGTTCTTC
many	TRBV7-6	.	TRBJ2-1	CASSSPLQGASYNEQFF	TGTGCCAGCAGCTCCCCATTACAGGGAGCGTCCTACAATGAGCAGTTCTTC
many	TRBV19	.	TRBJ1-5	CASSIDGSNQPQHF	TGTGCCAGTAGTATCGATGGTAGCAATCAGCCCCAGCATTTT
many	TRBV4-3	.	TRBJ2-6	CATSPGANVLTF	TGCGCCACCTCTCCCGGGGCCAACGTCCTGACTTTC
many	TRBV5-6	TRBD2	TRBJ2-1	CASSLYSGGAGNEQFF	TGTGCCAGCAGCTTGTATAGCGGGGGGGCCGGGAATGAGCAGTTCTTC
many	TRBV11-2	.	TRBJ2-2	CASSRTGTNTGELFF	TGTGCCAGCAGCCGGACTGGAACGAACACCGGGGAGCTGTTTTTT
many	TRBV7-2	.	TRBJ2-1	CASSLQTERNEQFF	TGTGCCAGCAGCTTACAGACTGAGCGGAATGAGCAGTTCTTC
many	TRBV5-6	TRBD1	TRBJ2-1	CASSPTSTGGKFF	TGTGCCAGCAGCCCAACCTCGACAGGGGGCAAGTTCTTC
many	TRBV2	.	TRBJ1-1	CASRRETEAFF	TGTGCCAGCAGAAGGGAGACTGAAGCTTTCTTT
.	TRBV27	.	TRBJ1-2	CASSPAGETNYGYTF	TGTGCCAGCAGCCCCGCGGGAGAAACTAACTATGGCTACACCTTC
many	TRBV5-1	.	TRBJ1-2	CASSLGKTGPHYGYTF	TGCGCCAGCAGCTTGGGGAAGACAGGTCCACACTATGGCTACACCTTC
.	TRBV6-2/TRBV6-3	.	TRBJ2-7	CASSYTHKITYEQYF	TGTGCCAGCAGTTACACGCACAAAATTACCTACGAGCAGTACTTC
many	TRBV19	TRBD1	TRBJ1-1	CASSPGTANTEAFF	TGTGCCAGCAGTCCCGGGACAGCCAACACTGAAGCTTTCTTT
.	TRBV28	.	TRBJ2-5	CASSRPDIQETQYF	TGTGCCAGCAGTAGGCCCGACATCCAAGAGACCCAGTACTTC
medium-sized	TRBV5-4	TRBD2	TRBJ2-3	CASSLGGSSTDTQYF	TGTGCCAGCAGCCTGGGAGGGTCTAGCACAGATACGCAGTATTTT
many	TRBV7-9	.	TRBJ2-5	CAVSPQVQETQYF	TGTGCCGTATCTCCTCAGGTCCAAGAGACCCAGTACTTC
many	TRBV28	TRBD2	TRBJ2-1	CASRTRGGRDEQFF	TGTGCCAGCAGGACGCGGGGGGGCCGCGATGAGCAGTTCTTC
.	TRBV9	TRBD1	TRBJ1-1	CASSGGQGGTSEAFF	TGTGCCAGCAGCGGGGGACAGGGCGGGACCAGTGAAGCTTTCTTT
.	TRBV5-5	.	TRBJ1-2	CASSLAPPKATNYGYTF	TGTGCCAGCAGCTTGGCACCCCCTAAGGCTACTAACTATGGCTACACCTTC
.	TRBV2	TRBD1	TRBJ1-2	CASSKTGLHYGYTF	TGTGCCAGCAGCAAGACAGGGCTGCACTATGGCTACACCTTC
many	TRBV2	.	TRBJ2-2	CASSYRAGTGELFF	TGTGCCAGCAGTTACCGGGCCGGCACCGGGGAGCTGTTTTTT
.	TRBV6-5	TRBD1	TRBJ2-5	CASRQGNQETQYF	TGTGCCAGCAGACAGGGGAATCAAGAGACCCAGTACTTC
.	TRBV20-1	TRBD2	TRBJ2-7	CSASGLAGLPYEQYF	TGCAGTGCCTCAGGCCTAGCGGGCCTCCCCTACGAGCAGTACTTC
once	TRBV5-6	.	TRBJ1-6	CASSLNNGGSPLHF	TGTGCCAGCAGCTTAAATAATGGAGGGTCACCCCTCCACTTT
.	TRBV4-1	TRBD2	TRBJ2-7	CASSQGAGGTYEQYF	TGCGCCAGCAGCCAAGGGGCGGGGGGGACCTACGAGCAGTACTTC
few	TRBV12-3/TRBV12-4	TRBD1	TRBJ1-2	CASSLEDRGLLYGYTF	TGTGCCAGCAGTCTCGAGGACAGGGGCCTCCTCTATGGCTACACCTTC
.	TRBV5-1	.	TRBJ2-7	CASSPGGASYYEQYF	TGCGCCAGCAGCCCGGGGGGCGCCTCCTACTACGAGCAGTACTTC
.	TRBV4-1	TRBD1	TRBJ2-2	CASSPRQGRSGELFF	TGCGCCAGCAGCCCCCGACAGGGAAGGTCCGGGGAGCTGTTTTTT
many	TRBV2	.	TRBJ1-5	CASRAQGAGVNQPQHF	TGTGCCAGCAGAGCCCAAGGAGCAGGGGTCAATCAGCCCCAGCATTTT
many	TRBV28	TRBD1	TRBJ2-7	CASSSPGQGAGYEQYF	TGTGCCAGCAGTTCCCCCGGTCAGGGGGCCGGCTACGAGCAGTACTTC
.	TRBV19	.	TRBJ1-2	CASRMAGTPDGYTF	TGTGCCAGTAGGATGGCCGGGACACCTGATGGCTACACCTTC
many	TRBV19	.	TRBJ2-1	CASSMGKSVYNEQFF	TGTGCCAGTAGTATGGGAAAATCTGTCTACAATGAGCAGTTCTTC
.	TRBV5-4	TRBD1	TRBJ1-1	CASSSGQGAGTEAFF	TGTGCCAGCAGCTCGGGACAGGGGGCAGGCACTGAAGCTTTCTTT
.	TRBV6-1	TRBD1	TRBJ2-1	CAGCRTGGIYNEQFF	TGTGCCGGATGTAGGACAGGGGGGATTTACAATGAGCAGTTCTTC
many	TRBV5-1	TRBD1	TRBJ1-6	CASSLGTGDGNSPLHF	TGCGCCAGCAGCTTGGGGACAGGGGACGGGAATTCACCCCTCCACTTT
many	TRBV6-2/TRBV6-3	TRBD1	TRBJ1-5	CASGGQNNQPQHF	TGTGCCAGCGGGGGACAGAACAATCAGCCCCAGCATTTT
.	TRBV12-3/TRBV12-4	TRBD1	TRBJ2-4	CASSADRDNIQYF	TGTGCCAGCAGCGCGGACAGGGATAACATTCAGTACTTC
once	TRBV5-1	.	TRBJ1-2	CASSLDRGRYTF	TGCGCCAGCAGCTTGGATCGGGGACGCTACACCTTC
medium-sized	TRBV6-2/TRBV6-3	TRBD1	TRBJ1-2	CASSRDRDDGYTF	TGTGCCAGCAGTCGGGACAGGGACGATGGCTACACCTTC
.	TRBV6-8	.	TRBJ1-1	CASSPTRGAEAFF	TGTGCCAGCAGTCCGACTCGGGGGGCTGAAGCTTTCTTT
many	TRBV24-1	TRBD1	TRBJ2-3	CATSETGTGRTDTQYF	TGTGCCACCAGTGAGACAGGGACAGGCCGCACAGATACGCAGTATTTT
many	TRBV5-1	.	TRBJ2-4	CASSPGRRAKNIQYF	TGCGCCAGCAGCCCCGGACGGAGAGCCAAAAACATTCAGTACTTC
.	TRBV28	TRBD2	TRBJ2-3	CASSSGTSGSHTQYF	TGTGCCAGCAGCTCTGGCACTAGCGGGAGTCATACGCAGTATTTT
few	TRBV6-2/TRBV6-3	.	TRBJ1-5	CASSYSNGNQPQHF	TGTGCCAGCAGTTATAGCAACGGCAATCAGCCCCAGCATTTT
many	TRBV4-3	.	TRBJ2-7	CASSQDRAAYEQYF	TGCGCCAGCAGCCAAGACAGGGCCGCCTACGAGCAGTACTTC
few	TRBV28	.	TRBJ2-3	CASSPPNQGTDTQYF	TGTGCCAGCAGCCCCCCCAACCAGGGCACAGATACGCAGTATTTT
many	TRBV28	TRBD2	TRBJ2-5	CASSPRLAGEETQYF	TGTGCCAGCAGTCCAAGATTAGCGGGAGAGGAGACCCAGTACTTC